This passage covers 15 T cell receptor beta chains from one sample sequenced in a study of blood T cell repertoires in COVID-19. Produced via immunoSEQ multiplex PCR; TCRdb's table is partial and in-frame only. The table includes approximately 190,000 clones, 84% detected once. Sequences were obtained from peripheral blood. The receptors stem from a woman in her seventies with active or convalescent COVID-19.

The chain combines TRBV15 with TRBJ2-5, with a possible D match to TRBD2 (7 bases). This CDR3 has 16 residues. Germline CDR1 LNHNV, CDR2 YYDKDF (reference sequence). V dropped 0 bases and J dropped 5 bases, with 16 bases sitting between them. CDR3 sequence (DNA): TGTGCCACCAGCAGAGATCTAGGCAGGGGAGGGGAGACCCAGTACTTC. Residues: CATSRDLGRGGETQYF.

This rearrangement joins TRBV6-1 to TRBJ2-2; 9 bases fit TRBD2. The CDR3 is 16 amino acids. Germline V gives CDR1 MNHNS, CDR2 SASEGT. V lost 2 bases and J lost 2; bases outside the gene matches: 3. CDR3 bases: TGTGCCAGCAGTGAAAGGCTAGCGGGAAACACCGGGGAGCTGTTTTTT. Its protein product is CASSERLAGNTGELFF.

The table lists this clone with a few counts. Written as DNA, the CDR3 is TGTGCCAGCAGTGAAGCAACGGGGGGCGCCTACGAGCAGTACTTC. Amino acids: CASSEATGGAYEQYF. The genes are TRBV6-1 and TRBJ2-7; D might be TRBD2 (7 bases). Trimming left V 0 bases short and J 2 bases short, with 11 bases between. Germline CDR1 is MNHNS and CDR2 is SASEGT. The CDR3 extends over 15 amino acids.

CDR3 amino acids: CASSSTVNYEQYF. CDR3 in DNA: TGTGCCAGCAGCTCCACAGTTAACTACGAGCAGTACTTC. The chain is built from TRBV5-4 and TRBJ2-7; D gene ambiguous. V lost 3 bases, J lost 3 bases, and 10 bases lay in between. Germline CDR1 is SGHNT and CDR2 is YYREEE (reference sequence). CDR3 length: 13 residues.

This chain's CDR3 is CSVALYFPSGRAHEQFF. The CDR3 nucleotides are TGCAGCGTTGCCCTATATTTCCCTAGCGGGAGGGCCCATGAGCAGTTCTTC. V is TRBV29-1 and J is TRBJ2-1; 12 positions agree with TRBD2. The CDR3 covers 17 residues. Germline V gene lookup returns CDR1 SQVTM and CDR2 ANQGSEA. V was pared by 4 bases and J by 8 bases, with 15 bases of the junction left unmatched.

The chain has TRBV11-2 and TRBJ2-3; 10 bases agree with TRBD2. Germline V gives CDR1 SGHAT, CDR2 FQNNGV. With V trimmed by 3 bases and J by 6 bases, 6 bases remained unmatched. CDR3 size: 15 residues. The CDR3 coding sequence is TGTGCCAGCAGCTTCCTAGCGGGAGTATCGGATACGCAGTATTTT. Its protein product is CASSFLAGVSDTQYF.

The J gene is TRBJ2-1, the V gene TRBV18, with 7 bases matching TRBD1. Germline CDR1 KGHSH, CDR2 LQKENI. The CDR3 has 15 residues. V lost 5 bases to trimming and J lost 3 bases; unmatched junction nucleotides: 7. For the CDR3, the DNA is TGTGCCAGCTCAGCCCACCGGGACAGCTACAATGAGCAGTTCTTC. Amino acids: CASSAHRDSYNEQFF.

This clone occurred once. The chain combines TRBV5-1 with TRBJ2-1; D is perhaps TRBD2 (6 bases). The germline V and J ends were trimmed by 0 bases and 5 bases, with 12 bases remaining between them. The CDR3 is 15 residues long. Germline assignment: CDR1 SGHRS and CDR2 YFSETQ. The CDR3 DNA follows: TGCGCCAGCAGCTTGGAGTCTAGCGCCAACAATGAGCAGTTCTTC. This translates into CASSLESSANNEQFF.

This rearrangement joins TRBV25-1 to TRBJ2-2; possible D gene TRBD2, 6 bases. This CDR3 contains 14 residues. Germline V gene sequence: CDR1 MGHDK, CDR2 SYGVNS. The V end lost 4 bases, the J end lost 2 bases, and 8 bases lay between the germline ends. The CDR3 spells CASSGRDNTGELFF. The CDR3 nucleotides are TGTGCCAGCAGTGGGCGGGACAACACCGGGGAGCTGTTTTTT.

The chain has TRBV7-2 and TRBJ2-2; TRBD2 agrees at 8 bases. The CDR3 runs to 16 residues. The germline V gene encodes CDR1 SGHTA and CDR2 FQGNSA. V was clipped by 4 bases and J by 4 bases; unmatched bases: 8. The CDR3 protein is CASSYGLATGTGELFF. The CDR3 region has the DNA TGTGCCAGCAGCTACGGACTAGCTACGGGCACCGGGGAGCTGTTTTTT.

This clone was observed a handful of times. This chain links TRBV28 with TRBJ1-5; D uncertain. This CDR3 comprises 12 residues. V was shortened by 4 bases and J by 3 bases, with 4 bases between the two germline ends. Germline CDR1 MDHEN, CDR2 SYDVKM. This CDR3 is CASSSNNQPQHF. The CDR3 coding sequence is TGTGCCAGCAGTTCTAACAATCAGCCCCAGCATTTT.

The genes are TRBV29-1 and TRBJ1-1, with 7 bases that match TRBD1. The CDR3 loop spans 14 amino acids. Unmatched junction bases numbered 9, after V lost 4 bases and J lost 4 bases. CDR1 and CDR2 (germline): SQVTM, ANQGSEA. The CDR3, as DNA: TGCAGCGTTGGGACACAGGGGATTGGCACTGAAGCTTTCTTT. Its protein product is CSVGTQGIGTEAFF.

The chain has TRBV19 and TRBJ2-2; possibly TRBD2 for D (7 bases). The CDR3 length is 16 residues. The V end lost 8 bases, the J end lost 0 bases, and 16 bases lay between the germline ends. CDR1 is LNHDA and CDR2 is SQIVND in the germline V gene (reference sequence). The CDR3 DNA follows: TGTGCCAGTCGTCGGGGGGCTATTACGAACACCGGGGAGCTGTTTTTT. Amino acids: CASRRGAITNTGELFF.

There are a few counts of this clone. J is TRBJ1-1 and V is TRBV7-9, with 7 bases matching TRBD1. Germline-derived CDR1 and CDR2 are SEHNR and FQNEAQ (reference sequence). V trimming: 5 bases; J trimming: 10 bases; junction bases outside the gene matches: 10. The CDR3 length is 13 residues. The DNA of the CDR3 is TGTGCCAGCAGCCAGACGAGAGACAGGGCAGCTTTCTTT. Translated, it gives CASSQTRDRAAFF.

The V and J genes are TRBV28 and TRBJ1-5; no firm D call. Germline V gene data show CDR1 as MDHEN and CDR2 as SYDVKM. Trimming took 2 bases from V and 3 from J, leaving 11 bases between them. The length of the CDR3 is 15 residues. As DNA, the CDR3 is TGTGCCAGCAGTTTAACAGTAATGAACAATCAGCCCCAGCATTTT. Translated: CASSLTVMNNQPQHF.